The clone carrying this TCR beta chain was detected a few times. What it recognizes is unknown. V lost 0 bases and J 2 bases, leaving 10 bases between the germline ends. Germline lookup yields CDR1 SGHRS and CDR2 YFSETQ. The CDR3 loop spans 15 amino acids. The test was conducted at deep level. Produced via immunoSEQ multiplex PCR; TCRdb's table is partial and in-frame only. The sample shows about 1.1 million clones, 70% to 80% of them seen only once. The data are from a study of shared clonotypes between healthy human individuals. Study summary: The people who gave samples were two women and a few men aged 18 to 49. Findings and limits, study-wide: Generation probabilities of non-shared clonotypes were lower (relative to those shared by all four donors). Estimated clonotype richness was generally higher in naive than memory subsets.

The sample comprised memory CD4+ T cells from PBMCs. Subset denoted: CD45RA-negative fraction. The TCR comes from a young man in good health. Some clones in this sample may be carry-over from other donors' samples. The chain joins TRBV5-1 to TRBJ2-3, with D possibly matching TRBD2 (6 bases). The CDR3 loop reads CASSLGGGTTDTQYF. CDR3 sequence (DNA): TGCGCCAGCAGCTTGGGAGGCGGGACCACAGATACGCAGTATTTT. Variable domain in full (rest from reference TRBV5-1 and TRBJ2-3): KAGVTQTPRYLIKTRGQQVTLSCSPISGHRSVSWYQQTPGQGLQFLFEYFSETQRNKGNFPGRFSGRQFSNSRSEMNVSTLELGDSALYLCASSLGGGTTDTQYFGPGTRLTVL.